This T cell receptor beta chain was profiled in a study of blood T cell repertoires in COVID-19. The overall study: Collection of acute and convalescent COVID-19 samples took place in the United States, Italy and Spain. PBMCs, B-cell-depleted T cells, or T cells provided the cDNA or gDNA that made up the material.

Repertoires were generated with immunoSEQ multiplex PCR, while TCRdb's copy carries only in-frame clones and drops some. The table records 75,000 to 80,000 clones, 80% to 90% of them present only once. Germline lookup yields CDR1 MRHNA and CDR2 SNTAGT. The length of the CDR3 is 13 residues. V was shortened by 3 bases and J by 8 bases, with 14 bases between the two germline ends. This sequence joins TRBV6-4 and TRBJ2-7; D call uncertain. The clonotype was recovered from a woman in her sixties or seventies with acute or convalescent COVID-19. Sequenced input: peripheral blood. CDR3: CASSEDISTKQYF. The CDR3 DNA sequence: TGTGCCAGCAGTGAAGACATTTCTACGAAGCAGTACTTC.